This TCR beta chain was retrieved from a study of cytomegalovirus exposure and HLA in healthy donors. It was with 60 Vbeta and 13 Jbeta primers that the PCR ran. The method was immunoSEQ multiplex PCR; TCRdb's version includes in-frame clones alone and lacks a portion of them. The sample carries 200,000 or so clones, about 85% recorded once. V lost 2 bases, J lost 6 bases, and 4 bases stayed unmatched. Germline V gene data show CDR1 as LNHDA and CDR2 as SQIVND (reference sequence). The CDR3 covers 13 residues. The sequencing input was PBMCs. The TCR was taken from a male donor in good health and CMV-seropositive. The rearrangement joins TRBV19 to TRBJ2-7, with 7 bases matching TRBD1. The CDR3 DNA follows: TGTGCCAGTAGTATAACAGGGGTTCTCGAGCAGTACTTC. Its protein is CASSITGVLEQYF.